Listed below are T cell receptor beta chains from one sample, sequenced in a study of OX40 agonist ivuxolimab in advanced cancers. TCRdb's copy holds only in-frame clones and misses some; the assay was immunoSEQ multiplex PCR. The table lists tens of thousands of clones, approximately 86% of them singletons. Sequencing used CD4+ or CD8+ T cells sorted from blood, obtained in a trial of the OX40 agonist ivuxolimab. The origin of the receptors is an adult with an advanced solid tumor such as melanoma, head and neck, liver or kidney cancer. CDR3s include the opening cysteine and the closing phenylalanine or tryptophan. The order of the fields is D gene, V gene, J gene, clone size, CDR3 DNA, CDR3 protein. The D gene is left open where the match is weak. Some rows mark clone size as missing; the rest say once, few, many or name a class of expanded clone.

>NA|TRBV7-9|TRBJ2-6|NA
TGTGCCAGCAGCAGTTCTGGGGCCAACGTCCTGACTTTC
CASSSSGANVLTF
>NA|TRBV7-9|TRBJ2-3|NA
TGTGCCAGCAGCTTAGGGGGGACGGTCGATACGCAGTATTTT
CASSLGGTVDTQYF
>NA|TRBV10-3|TRBJ2-5|NA
TGTGCCATCAGTGAGGGCCAGGGGAGGAGAGGGTCTGGAGAGACCCAGTACTTC
CAISEGQGRRGSGETQYF
>NA|TRBV7-2|TRBJ2-7|NA
TGTGCCAGCAGCTTAATCTTGTACGAGCAGTACTTC
CASSLILYEQYF
>TRBD1|TRBV28|TRBJ1-4|NA
TGTGCCAGCACCTACAGGGGGAGCGGTGAAAAACTGTTTTTT
CASTYRGSGEKLFF
>NA|TRBV7-6|TRBJ2-5|NA
TGTGCCAGCAGCTTTCAGTCGGGCTACCAAGAGACCCAGTACTTC
CASSFQSGYQETQYF
>TRBD2|TRBV7-8|TRBJ2-1|NA
TGTGCCAGCAGCCTCCTTAGCGGGAGACCCTACAATGAGCAGTTCTTC
CASSLLSGRPYNEQFF
>TRBD1|TRBV27|TRBJ1-3|NA
TGTGCCAAAACCTTGGACAGGATCTCTGGAAACACCATATATTTT
CAKTLDRISGNTIYF
>NA|TRBV19|TRBJ1-2|NA
TGTGCCAGTAGTACCACACCCAGACGGAGCAACTATGGCTACACCTTC
CASSTTPRRSNYGYTF
>NA|TRBV9|TRBJ2-2|NA
TGTGCCAGCGAGGGACAAGCGAACACCGGGGAGCTGTTTTTT
CASEGQANTGELFF
>TRBD1|TRBV7-9|TRBJ1-1|NA
TGTGCCAGCAGCTCCGACAGGGGTTGGACTGAAGCTTTCTTT
CASSSDRGWTEAFF
>NA|TRBV7-3|TRBJ1-1|once
TGTGCCAGCAGCTTAAAGGGTAAGGTTTCGGGGGGCGCTGAAGCTTTCTTT
CASSLKGKVSGGAEAFF
>NA|TRBV6-1|TRBJ2-7|NA
TGTGCCAGCAGATGGGAGGCCCAGAGTTCGCAGTACTTC
CASRWEAQSSQYF
>TRBD2|TRBV5-1|TRBJ2-3|NA
TGCGCCAGCAGCTTGGGGTGGCGGGGGGACACAGATACGCAGTATTTT
CASSLGWRGDTDTQYF
>NA|TRBV7-2|TRBJ2-7|NA
TGTGCCAGCAGCTTAGGGGGACCAGAGGCCGAGCAGTACTTC
CASSLGGPEAEQYF
>NA|TRBV19|TRBJ2-3|NA
TGTGCCAGTACCCCTGGGGTCCTGGGAACAGATACGCAGTATTTT
CASTPGVLGTDTQYF
>NA|TRBV7-8|TRBJ2-3|NA
TGTGCCAGCAGCTTAGGAACCCAAAATACGCAGTATTTT
CASSLGTQNTQYF
>NA|TRBV29-1|TRBJ1-1|NA
TGCAGCGCACGTCAGGGAAACACTGAAGCTTTCTTT
CSARQGNTEAFF
>NA|TRBV4-2|TRBJ2-2|NA
TGTGCCAGCAGCCAAGATGTGGGAACTGACACCGGGGAGCTGTTTTTT
CASSQDVGTDTGELFF
>NA|TRBV2|TRBJ2-3|NA
TGTGCCAGCAGTGGACTAGCAGATACGCAGTATTTT
CASSGLADTQYF
>TRBD2|TRBV7-8|TRBJ2-7|NA
TGTGCCAGCAGCATCAACGCGGGGGTGTACGAGCAGTACTTC
CASSINAGVYEQYF
>TRBD2|TRBV28|TRBJ2-5|NA
TGTGCCAGCAGTTTAGGCGGGAGGGGGCGAGAGACCCAGTACTTC
CASSLGGRGRETQYF
>NA|TRBV6-5|TRBJ1-1|once
TGTGCCAGCAGGCCCCCAGTGAACACTGAAGCTTTCTTT
CASRPPVNTEAFF
>NA|TRBV19|TRBJ2-7|once
TGTGCCAGTAGTAACCGGGACATCCAGTACTTC
CASSNRDIQYF
>NA|TRBV27|TRBJ1-5|NA
TGTGCCAGCAGCATCTCAGGGTCCTGGCAGCCCCAGCATTTT
CASSISGSWQPQHF
>NA|TRBV15|TRBJ2-1|NA
TGTGCCACCAGCAGAGAATTAGCAGTCTACAATGAGCAGTTCTTC
CATSRELAVYNEQFF
>NA|TRBV2|TRBJ2-7|NA
TGTGCCAGCAGTGATGGTATGATACCCGAGCAGTACTTC
CASSDGMIPEQYF
>NA|TRBV2|TRBJ1-1|NA
TGTGCCAGCGTTGCTCGGGGTCAGGACACTGAAGCTTTCTTT
CASVARGQDTEAFF
>NA|TRBV5-1|TRBJ2-5|NA
TGCGCCAGCAGGGATGGGGGGCGCGGAGAGACCCAGTACTTC
CASRDGGRGETQYF
>TRBD1|TRBV30|TRBJ1-3|NA
TGTGCCTGGACCCGGACAGGGTTTTCTGGAAACACCATATATTTT
CAWTRTGFSGNTIYF
>NA|TRBV11-2|TRBJ2-3|NA
TGTGCCAGCAGCTCATCGCTAGATACGCAGTATTTT
CASSSSLDTQYF
>TRBD1|TRBV6-5|TRBJ1-2|NA
TGTGCCAGCAGCTTCACCCTCGGGACAGGGAATGGCTACACCTTC
CASSFTLGTGNGYTF
>NA|TRBV27|TRBJ1-2|NA
TGTGCCAGCAGTTTATCCCAGGTCTCCTATGGCTACACCTTC
CASSLSQVSYGYTF
>NA|TRBV6-1|TRBJ2-3|NA
TGTGCCAGCAGGAGTCGGGATACGCAGTATTTT
CASRSRDTQYF
>TRBD1|TRBV11-2|TRBJ1-2|few
TGTGCCAGCAGCTCACAGGGGAACTATGGCTACACCTTC
CASSSQGNYGYTF
>TRBD2|TRBV4-1|TRBJ2-3|NA
TGCGCCAGCAGCCATCAACCAGCGGGGGGGCCTGATACGCAGTATTTT
CASSHQPAGGPDTQYF
>NA|TRBV10-3|TRBJ2-3|NA
TGTGCCATCAGTGTAGGGGGTAGCACAGATACGCAGTATTTT
CAISVGGSTDTQYF